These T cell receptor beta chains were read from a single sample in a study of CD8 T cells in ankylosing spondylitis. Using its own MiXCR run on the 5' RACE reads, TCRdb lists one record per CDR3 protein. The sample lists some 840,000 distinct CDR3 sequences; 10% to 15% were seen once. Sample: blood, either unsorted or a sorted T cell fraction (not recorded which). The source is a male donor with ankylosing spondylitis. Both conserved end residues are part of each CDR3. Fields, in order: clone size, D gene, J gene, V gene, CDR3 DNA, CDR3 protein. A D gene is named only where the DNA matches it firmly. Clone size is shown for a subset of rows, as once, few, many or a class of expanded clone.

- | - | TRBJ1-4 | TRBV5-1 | TGCGCCAGCAGCCCGAGACAGGCCGCAACTAATGAAAAACTGTTTTTT | CASSPRQAATNEKLFF
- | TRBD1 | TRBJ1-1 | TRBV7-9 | TGTGCCAGCAGCCCGAGCCATGACAGGGACTCTGAAGCTTTCTTT | CASSPSHDRDSEAFF
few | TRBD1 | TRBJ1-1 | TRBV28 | TGTGCCAGCAGTTTAATGGTAGGACAGGGGTCGAACACTGAAGCTTTCTTT | CASSLMVGQGSNTEAFF
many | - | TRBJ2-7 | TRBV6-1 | TGTGCCAGCAGGGAGAGACAGCTTACCTACGAGCAGTACTTC | CASRERQLTYEQYF
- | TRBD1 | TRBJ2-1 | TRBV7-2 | TGTGCCAGCAGCCGACAGGGTCGGAATGAGCAGTTCTTC | CASSRQGRNEQFF
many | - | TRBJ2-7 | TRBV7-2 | TGTGCCAGCAGCGACATTGGGCAGGGGAAAAAGACCTACGAGCAGTACTTC | CASSDIGQGKKTYEQYF
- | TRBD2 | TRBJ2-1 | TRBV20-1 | TGCAGCCGCCGGACGGGAGGGGCCTACAATGAGCAGTTCTTC | CSRRTGGAYNEQFF
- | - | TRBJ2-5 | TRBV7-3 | TGTGCCAGCAGCTTAAACGGGGTAGAGACCCAGTACTTC | CASSLNGVETQYF
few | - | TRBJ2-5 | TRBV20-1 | TGCAGTGCTAGCGGTAGCTCGGAGACCCAGTACTTC | CSASGSSETQYF
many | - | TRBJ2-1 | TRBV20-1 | TGCAGTGCTAGAGATGTCTACTCCTACAATGAGCAGTTCTTC | CSARDVYSYNEQFF
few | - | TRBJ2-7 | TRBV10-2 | TGCGCCAGCAGTGAGTCAAGGAACGAGCAGTACTTC | CASSESRNEQYF
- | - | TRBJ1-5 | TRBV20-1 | TGCAGTGCTAGAGTAGGGGCCTACTACAATCAGCCCCAGCATTTT | CSARVGAYYNQPQHF
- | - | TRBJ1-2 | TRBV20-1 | TGCAGTGCTAGTAGAGGGGACGTTGGCTACACCTTC | CSASRGDVGYTF
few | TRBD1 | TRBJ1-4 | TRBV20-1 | TGCAGTGCTAGACCAGGGGGGGATGAAAAACTGTTTTTT | CSARPGGDEKLFF
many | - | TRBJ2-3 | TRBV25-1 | TGTGCCAGCAGTGGCGTGAGGTTGACAGATACGCAGTATTTT | CASSGVRLTDTQYF
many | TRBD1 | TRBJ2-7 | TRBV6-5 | TGTGCCAGCAGTTTAGGTCAGGGGGCGCCTCGGCAGTACTTC | CASSLGQGAPRQYF
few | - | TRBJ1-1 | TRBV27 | TGTGCCAGCAGTCCGGGGACCTCCCGAGCGGACACTGAAGCTTTCTTT | CASSPGTSRADTEAFF
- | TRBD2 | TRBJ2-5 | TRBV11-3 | TGTGCCAGCAGCCCGGGGCGGGGGGCAGAGACCCAGTACTTC | CASSPGRGAETQYF
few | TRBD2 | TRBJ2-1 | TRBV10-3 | TGTGCCATCAGTGAGTCCTTAGCGGGGGCTTACAATGAGCAGTTCTTC | CAISESLAGAYNEQFF
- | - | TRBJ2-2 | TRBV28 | TGTGCCAGCAGGTCACACCCCGGCGAGCTGTTTTTT | CASRSHPGELFF
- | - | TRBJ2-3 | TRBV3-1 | TGTGCCAGCAGCCAAGATTGGTGGGGGCGCGCAGATACGCAGTATTTT | CASSQDWWGRADTQYF
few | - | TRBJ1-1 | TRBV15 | TGTGCCACCAGCGCCTCCAGGACAGCGAACACTGAAGCTTTCTTT | CATSASRTANTEAFF
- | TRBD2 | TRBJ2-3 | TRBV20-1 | TGCAGTGCTAGAGATCCTCGGGCGGCTAGCGGGAGGAGAGATACGCAGTATTTT | CSARDPRAASGRRDTQYF
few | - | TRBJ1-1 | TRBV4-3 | TGCGCCAGCAGCCAAGCGTCAGGGCGAACTGAAGCTTTCTTT | CASSQASGRTEAFF
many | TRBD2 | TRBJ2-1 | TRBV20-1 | TGCAGTGCTAGAGACCCAAGCGGGAGATCCTACAATGAGCAGTTCTTC | CSARDPSGRSYNEQFF